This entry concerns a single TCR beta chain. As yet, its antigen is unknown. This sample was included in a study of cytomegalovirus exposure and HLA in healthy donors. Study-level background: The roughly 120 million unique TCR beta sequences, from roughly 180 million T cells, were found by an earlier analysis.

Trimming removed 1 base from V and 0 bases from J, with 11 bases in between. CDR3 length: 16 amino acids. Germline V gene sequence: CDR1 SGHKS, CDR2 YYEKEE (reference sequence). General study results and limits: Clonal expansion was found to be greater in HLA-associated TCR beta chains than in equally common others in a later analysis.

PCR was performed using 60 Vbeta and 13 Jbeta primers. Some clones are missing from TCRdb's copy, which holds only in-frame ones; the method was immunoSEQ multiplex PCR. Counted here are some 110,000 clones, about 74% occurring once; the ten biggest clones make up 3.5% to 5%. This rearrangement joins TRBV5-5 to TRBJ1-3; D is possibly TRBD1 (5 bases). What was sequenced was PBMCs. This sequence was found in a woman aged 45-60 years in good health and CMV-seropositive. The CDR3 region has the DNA TGTGCCAGCAGCTTGACAGGAGCTAACTCTGGAAACACCATATATTTT. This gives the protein CASSLTGANSGNTIYF.